The clone carrying this T cell receptor (beta chain) was counted only a few times. Antigen: not known. The study reverse transcribed the entire isolated RNA, so it sequenced expressed TCRB transcripts. Sequenced by immunoSEQ multiplex PCR; TCRdb stores in-frame clones only, minus some. The sample includes over 200,000 clones, around 9.9% of them seen just once. These data originate in a study of beta chain features in type 1 diabetes. The wider study: Sorted cells, roughly 98,000,000 in number, were examined across all samples. Broader study findings: Across patients, naive, central memory and Treg TCRB repertoires exhibited apparently greater similarity than was observed across healthy donors. When Type 1 diabetes patients were examined, their TCRB CDR3s proved moderately but significantly shorter in all four CD4+ subsets. VDJ junctions from patients with type 1 diabetes contained fewer insertions and more deletions. cDNA-based sequencing might over-represent cells highly expressing TCR.

CDR1 is SEHNR, CDR2 FQNEAQ, per germline (reference sequence). Unmatched junction bases numbered 11, after V lost 11 bases and J lost 9 bases. This CDR3 has 13 amino acids. This chain connects TRBV7-9 to TRBJ2-1, with 9 positions matching TRBD1. This clonotype was sampled from a young man with type 1 diabetes. The sequenced sample was naive CD4+ T cells from blood. CDR3 sequence: CAARQGVLGEQFF. The CDR3 DNA is TGTGCCGCCAGACAGGGGGTGTTGGGTGAGCAGTTCTTC.